The clone carrying this TCR beta chain occurred many times. The antigen remains undetermined. As for time point: persistent/refractory GD, antithyroid drugs over 5 years with positive TRAb. Generation of the TCR library employed RNA extracted from PBMCs. According to the study, TCR beta libraries were built with iRepertoire HTBI primers and CDR3-region Arm-PCR. Each CDR3 protein gets one entry after TCRdb re-called the multiplex PCR reads with MiXCR. The profile shows roughly 470,000 distinct CDR3 sequences, roughly 20% of them singletons. The data belong to a study of regulatory T cells in long-lasting Graves disease. Findings and caveats of the study: Favored usage of TRBV28, TRBJ1-2 and TRBJ2-5 was recorded in persistent disease. It is possible that accuracy was reduced by the small size of the sample.

This CDR3 is built from 13 residues. V lost 0 bases to trimming and J lost 6 bases, with 12 bases between them. CDR1 GTSNPN and CDR2 SVGIG come from the germline V gene (reference sequence). The receptor's source is a female donor with Graves disease. The sample here was peripheral blood mononuclear cells (PBMCs), taken when the disease was refractory, from a patient treated with antithyroid drugs. The chain couples TRBV30 to TRBJ2-7, with a weak D call TRBD1 (6 bases). The CDR3 coding sequence is TGTGCCTGGAGTGTCGGCAGGGGTGGCGAGCAGTACTTC. The encoded protein is CAWSVGRGGEQYF.